The rows below give T cell receptor beta chains drawn from one sample of a study of blood T cells in healthy people across ages. TCRdb itself ran the 5' RACE reads through MiXCR, one entry per CDR3 protein. The table has roughly 2 million distinct CDR3 sequences, about 49% seen once; the top ten hold roughly 2%. Material for sequencing was blood. Every receptor here comes from a woman between 35 and 50 years old in good health. Both conserved end residues are part of each CDR3. The order of the fields is V gene, D gene, clone size, J gene, CDR3 DNA, CDR3 protein. The D gene is left open where the match is weak. The listing skips clone size in some rows; elsewhere it reads once, few, many or a size class.

TRBV12-3/TRBV12-4,NA,NA,TRBJ2-1,TGTGCCAGCAGTTTAGAGATTGGCAATAAGGAGTTCTTC,CASSLEIGNKEFF
TRBV11-1,NA,NA,TRBJ1-1,TGTGCCAGCAGCTTAAGGGTGGACACTGAAGCTTTCTTT,CASSLRVDTEAFF
TRBV7-9,TRBD1,few,TRBJ2-1,TGTGCCAGCAGCTTAAGGGGACAGGTTCCCCTTCGGGGTGAGCAGTTCTTC,CASSLRGQVPLRGEQFF
TRBV20-1,TRBD2,NA,TRBJ2-1,TGCAGTGCTAGAGATCCCGCCGGACTAGCGGGGTGGGAGCAGTTCTTC,CSARDPAGLAGWEQFF
TRBV7-2,NA,NA,TRBJ2-4,TGTGCCAGCAGCTTAGGTGGGGTGTTAAACATTCAGTACTTC,CASSLGGVLNIQYF
TRBV20-1,NA,NA,TRBJ2-7,TGCAGTGCGAGTGTGGGCTACGAGCAGTACTTC,CSASVGYEQYF
TRBV4-3,NA,NA,TRBJ2-7,TGCGCCAGCAGCCAAGAGCAGGGGCGCGAGCAGTACTTC,CASSQEQGREQYF
TRBV25-1,NA,NA,TRBJ2-1,TGTGCCAGCAATGTGGGGGGGCTTTACAATGAGCAGTTCTTC,CASNVGGLYNEQFF
TRBV5-1,TRBD1,NA,TRBJ2-1,TGCGCCAGCAGGGACAGGATAAACTACGAGCAGTTCTTC,CASRDRINYEQFF
TRBV12-3/TRBV12-4,NA,NA,TRBJ1-2,TGTGCCAGCAGTTTAACAGGCCCGGAGGGCTACACCTTC,CASSLTGPEGYTF
TRBV19,NA,NA,TRBJ2-7,TGTGCCAGTAGTACCGTAGCAGGGGTCAGCTACGAGCAGTACTTC,CASSTVAGVSYEQYF
TRBV6-5,NA,NA,TRBJ2-6,TGTGCCAGCAGTTACTCGTCTATCGAGGGTGGGGCCAACGTCCTGACTTTC,CASSYSSIEGGANVLTF
TRBV20-1,NA,NA,TRBJ1-1,TGCAGTGCTAGAGAACGGTCGAACACTGAAGCTTTCTTT,CSARERSNTEAFF
TRBV6-2/TRBV6-3,NA,NA,TRBJ1-2,TGTGCCAGCACCACCGGTGACTATGGCTACACCTTC,CASTTGDYGYTF
TRBV5-1,TRBD1,few,TRBJ2-5,TGCGCCAGCAGCTTGGTAAAGGGGGCTGCGGAGACCCAGTACTTC,CASSLVKGAAETQYF
TRBV12-3/TRBV12-4,NA,NA,TRBJ1-3,TGTGCCAGCAGTTTAGCGGACCATCCGGGGTCTGGAAACACCATATATTTT,CASSLADHPGSGNTIYF
TRBV7-2,NA,once,TRBJ2-3,TGTGCCAGCAGCCCCGGGTTCCAGGCAGGGATGGATACGCAGTATTTT,CASSPGFQAGMDTQYF
TRBV5-1,TRBD1,few,TRBJ2-3,TGCGCCAGCAGCATGGGACAGGTGGGGGATACGCAGTATTTT,CASSMGQVGDTQYF
TRBV5-1,TRBD1,NA,TRBJ2-1,TGCGCCAGCAGCCCAGGGGACAGGTATGGGCTCAATGAGCAGTTCTTC,CASSPGDRYGLNEQFF
TRBV12-3/TRBV12-4,NA,few,TRBJ2-5,TGTGCCAGCAGTCCCTTTCGTTGGAGGGGACAAGAGACCCAGTACTTC,CASSPFRWRGQETQYF
TRBV5-1,NA,NA,TRBJ2-7,TGCGCCAGCAGCGCAAGGGACATGTCCTACGAGCAGTACTTC,CASSARDMSYEQYF
TRBV7-2,NA,few,TRBJ2-6,TGTGCCAGCAGCTTCGGCGAAGGGGGCTCTGGGGCCAACGTCCTGACTTTC,CASSFGEGGSGANVLTF
TRBV6-1,NA,NA,TRBJ2-5,TGTGCCAGCAGTGAGCTTGGGGGAATCCAAGAGACCCAGTACTTC,CASSELGGIQETQYF
TRBV29-1,NA,NA,TRBJ1-2,TGCAGCGTTGATTGGAGAGGCAGGAACTATGGCTACACCTTC,CSVDWRGRNYGYTF
TRBV5-6,TRBD1,NA,TRBJ2-7,TGTGCCAGCAAGGGGGCGAAAAACGAGCAGTACTTC,CASKGAKNEQYF
TRBV20-1,TRBD2,few,TRBJ2-7,TGCAGTGCTAGAGATAGCGGGGTTCACTACGAGCAGTACTTC,CSARDSGVHYEQYF
TRBV5-1,TRBD1,NA,TRBJ2-1,TGCGCCAGCAGCTTGTTCCGGGACAGAAACAATGAGCAGTTCTTC,CASSLFRDRNNEQFF
TRBV6-6,NA,NA,TRBJ2-7,TGTGCCAGCAGTTACGGGGGGGGCGCCGAGCAGTACTTC,CASSYGGGAEQYF
TRBV20-1,NA,NA,TRBJ2-1,TGCAGTGCGACCACCCCAGGGCTAAGGTTAAATGAGCAGTTCTTC,CSATTPGLRLNEQFF
TRBV7-8,NA,NA,TRBJ1-2,TGTGCCAGCAGCCCTAGGACCGATAACTTCTATGACTACACCTTC,CASSPRTDNFYDYTF